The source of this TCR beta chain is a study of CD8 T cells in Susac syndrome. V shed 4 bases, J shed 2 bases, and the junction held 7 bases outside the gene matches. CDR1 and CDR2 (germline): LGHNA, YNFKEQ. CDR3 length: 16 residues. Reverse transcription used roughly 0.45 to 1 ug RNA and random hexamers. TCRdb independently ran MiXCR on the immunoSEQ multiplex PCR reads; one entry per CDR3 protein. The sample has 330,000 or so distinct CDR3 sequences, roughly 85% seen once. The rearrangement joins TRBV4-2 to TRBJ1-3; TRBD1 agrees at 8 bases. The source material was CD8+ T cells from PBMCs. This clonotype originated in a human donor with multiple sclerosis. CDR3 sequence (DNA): TGTGCCAGCAGCCGCTTGACAGGGGCTGCTGGAAACACCATATATTTT. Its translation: CASSRLTGAAGNTIYF.